This T cell receptor (beta chain) was captured by sequencing in a study of blood T cell repertoires in COVID-19. Study at large: Both acute and convalescent COVID-19 samples were obtained from the United States, Italy and Spain.

The V end was cut by 0 bases, the J end by 1 base, with 7 bases between. The length of the CDR3 is 15 residues. The germline gives CDR1 MGHRA, CDR2 YSYEKL. The table came from immunoSEQ multiplex PCR; TCRdb's copy has only in-frame clones and leaves some out. Of roughly 74,000 clones listed, about 89% are singletons. This clonotype originated in a woman aged 45-65 years with acute COVID-19. Input material: PBMCs or T cells enriched from blood (not recorded which). The rearrangement uses TRBV4-1 and TRBJ1-5; D is ambiguous. The CDR3: CASSQEPGSNQPQHF. DNA for the CDR3: TGCGCCAGCAGCCAAGAACCGGGGAGCAATCAGCCCCAGCATTTT.